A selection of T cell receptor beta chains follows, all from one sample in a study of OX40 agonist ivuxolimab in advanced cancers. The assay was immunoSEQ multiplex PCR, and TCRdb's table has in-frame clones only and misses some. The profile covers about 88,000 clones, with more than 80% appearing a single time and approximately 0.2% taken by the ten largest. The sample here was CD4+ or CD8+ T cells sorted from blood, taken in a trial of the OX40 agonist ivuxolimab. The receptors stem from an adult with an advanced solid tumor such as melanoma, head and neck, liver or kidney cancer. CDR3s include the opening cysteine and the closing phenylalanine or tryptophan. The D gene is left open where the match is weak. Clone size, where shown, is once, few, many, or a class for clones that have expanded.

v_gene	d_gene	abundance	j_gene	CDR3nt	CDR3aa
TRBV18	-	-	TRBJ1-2	TGTGCCAGCTCACCAGGGGATGGCTACACCTTC	CASSPGDGYTF
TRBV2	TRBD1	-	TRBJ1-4	TGTGCCAGCAAGGAAATTGGACAGGGTGGCGGGGAACTGTTTTTT	CASKEIGQGGGELFF
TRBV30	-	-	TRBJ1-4	TGTGCCTGGAGTGACCAACAGGGTTTGGGTGAAAAACTGTTTTTT	CAWSDQQGLGEKLFF
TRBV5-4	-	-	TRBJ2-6	TGTGCCAGCAGCGGCGGAGGGGTCGGGGCCAACGTCCTGACTTTC	CASSGGGVGANVLTF
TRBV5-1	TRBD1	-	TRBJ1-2	TGCGCCAGCAGCGTGGAAGAGGGGGCGCAGGGCTACACCTTC	CASSVEEGAQGYTF
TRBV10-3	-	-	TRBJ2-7	TGTGCCATCAGTGCTCTGTCAGGGCGAAGCTCCTACGAGCAGTACTTC	CAISALSGRSSYEQYF
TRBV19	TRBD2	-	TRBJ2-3	TGTGCCAGTAGGGGACTAGCGGGAGGGACAGATACGCAGTATTTT	CASRGLAGGTDTQYF
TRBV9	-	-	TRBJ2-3	TGTGCCAGCAGCCCCCTCTCGGATACGCAGTATTTT	CASSPLSDTQYF
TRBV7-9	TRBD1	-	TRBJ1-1	TGTGCCAGCAGCTTAGCGCCGGGACAGGGGGCTTTGAACACTGAAGCTTTCTTT	CASSLAPGQGALNTEAFF
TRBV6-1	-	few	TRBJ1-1	TGTGCCAGCAGTGGGGTCCCCGGGAGCCTGAACACTGAAGCTTTCTTT	CASSGVPGSLNTEAFF
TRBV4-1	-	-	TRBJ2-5	TGCGCCAGCAGCCTCCTACCGGGCTCCCAAGAGACCCAGTACTTC	CASSLLPGSQETQYF
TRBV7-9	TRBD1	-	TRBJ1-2	TGTGCCAGCAGCTTTTTCAACCCAACACAGGGGGCGCGAGGCTACACCTTC	CASSFFNPTQGARGYTF
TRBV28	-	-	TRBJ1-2	TGTGCCAGCAGTGCAGCTCGGGATTCCTATGGCTACACCTTC	CASSAARDSYGYTF
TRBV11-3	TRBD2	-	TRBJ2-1	TGTGCCAGCAGCTTCGGGGGAGGGCCCTACAATGAGCAGTTCTTC	CASSFGGGPYNEQFF
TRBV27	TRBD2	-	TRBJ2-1	TGTGCCAGCAGTTTCAGGAAGCCCGGACTAGCGGGAGAAGGTGAGCAGTTCTTC	CASSFRKPGLAGEGEQFF
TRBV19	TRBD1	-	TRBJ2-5	TGTGCCAGTAGTCGGGGGACAGGCCCCTCTGAGACCCAGTACTTC	CASSRGTGPSETQYF
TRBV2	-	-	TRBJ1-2	TGTGCCAGCAGGTCTGTACCGGGACAAGAGAACTATGGCTACACCTTC	CASRSVPGQENYGYTF
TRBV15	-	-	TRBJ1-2	TGTGCCACCAGCAGGGCTAGGGGGTGGGACTATGGCTACACCTTC	CATSRARGWDYGYTF
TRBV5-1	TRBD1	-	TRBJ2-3	TGCGCCAGCAGCTTACAACAGGGGAGCACAGATACGCAGTATTTT	CASSLQQGSTDTQYF
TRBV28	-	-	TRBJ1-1	TGTGCCACCCAGCGTCGGTCCGAAGCTTTCTTT	CATQRRSEAFF
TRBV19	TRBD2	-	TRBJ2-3	TGTGCCAGTAGTATAAGCTCTTCTCAGCGGGGGTACACAGATACGCAGTATTTT	CASSISSSQRGYTDTQYF
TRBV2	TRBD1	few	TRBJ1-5	TGTGCCAGCAGAGGGACAGGGGGTCAGCCCCAGCATTTT	CASRGTGGQPQHF
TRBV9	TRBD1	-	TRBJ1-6	TGTGCCAGCAGCGTAGGGGGACAGGTCGGACATTCACCCCTCCACTTT	CASSVGGQVGHSPLHF
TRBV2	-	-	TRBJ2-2	TGTGCCAGCAAACCCTTCACGAGGAGGCAAGCCGGGGAGCTGTTTTTT	CASKPFTRRQAGELFF
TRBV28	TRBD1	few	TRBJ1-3	TGTGCCAGCAGCCTCGCGGACAGGGGGGAATCTGGAAACACCATATATTTT	CASSLADRGESGNTIYF
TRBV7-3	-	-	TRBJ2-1	TGTGCCAGCAGTCCCGCCCCTCTCGGTGAGCAGTTCTTC	CASSPAPLGEQFF
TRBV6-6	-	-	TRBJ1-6	TGTGCCAGCAGCCCACGGACAGCTAATAATTCACCCCTCCACTTT	CASSPRTANNSPLHF
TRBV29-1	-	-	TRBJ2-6	TGCAGCGTTGTGGAGGGAGCTGGGGCCAACGTCCTGACTTTC	CSVVEGAGANVLTF
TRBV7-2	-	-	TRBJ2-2	TGTGCCAGCAGCTTAGACCGGCAGGGGGAGCTGTTTTTT	CASSLDRQGELFF
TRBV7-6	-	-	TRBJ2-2	TGTGCCAGCAGCCGGACACCCGCGAACACCGGGGAGCTGTTTTTT	CASSRTPANTGELFF
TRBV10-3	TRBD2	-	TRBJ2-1	TGTGCCATCAGAACCGGGACTAGCGGGAGCAATGAGCAGTTCTTC	CAIRTGTSGSNEQFF
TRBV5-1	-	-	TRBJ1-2	TGCGCCAGCAGGAAGGAGACCGATTATGGCTACACCTTC	CASRKETDYGYTF
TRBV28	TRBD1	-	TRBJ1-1	TGTGCCAGCAGATGGGGACAGGGAGACACTGAAGCTTTCTTT	CASRWGQGDTEAFF
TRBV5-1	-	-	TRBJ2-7	TGCGCCAGCAGCTTGGCGGGATTGAAGGACGAGCAGTACTTC	CASSLAGLKDEQYF
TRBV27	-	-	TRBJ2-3	TGTGCCAGCAGGACTCCGATGGGGTCCGATACGCAGTATTTT	CASRTPMGSDTQYF
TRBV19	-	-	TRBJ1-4	TGTGCCAGCCGGTTTTTGGGAGGTGGTGAAAAACTGTTTTTT	CASRFLGGGEKLFF
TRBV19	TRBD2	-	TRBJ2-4	TGTGCCAGTAGCCCACCGAGCGGGAGGTTAGCCAAAAACATTCAGTACTTC	CASSPPSGRLAKNIQYF
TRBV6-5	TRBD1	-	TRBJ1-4	TGTGCCAGCAATACAGGGGCACAGGGGGAAAAACTGTTTTTT	CASNTGAQGEKLFF
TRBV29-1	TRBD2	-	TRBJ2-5	TGCAGCGTAACAACCGGGACTAGCGGGATCCAAGAGACCCAGTACTTC	CSVTTGTSGIQETQYF
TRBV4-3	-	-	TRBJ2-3	TGCGCCAGCAGCCTAACTACCCTGGGGGGTTCTAGCACAGATACGCAGTATTTT	CASSLTTLGGSSTDTQYF
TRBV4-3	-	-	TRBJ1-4	TGCGCCAGCAGCCCCTACGGCATTACAGAGAATAATGAAAAACTGTTTTTT	CASSPYGITENNEKLFF
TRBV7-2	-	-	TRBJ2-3	TGTGCCAGCAGCTTAGGTGGACACAGCACAGATACGCAGTATTTT	CASSLGGHSTDTQYF
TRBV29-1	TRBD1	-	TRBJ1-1	TGCAGCGGCGGGACAGATACTGAAGCTTTCTTT	CSGGTDTEAFF
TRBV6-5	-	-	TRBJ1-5	TGTGCCAGCAGTCGGGACGTTTATAGCAATCAGCCCCAGCATTTT	CASSRDVYSNQPQHF
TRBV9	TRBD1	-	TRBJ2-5	TGTGCCAGCAGCGTAGGCGAGACAGGGTGGGAGACCCAGTACTTC	CASSVGETGWETQYF
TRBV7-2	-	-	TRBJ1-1	TGTGCCAGCAGCTTATTCGGGCGAAAGAACACTGAAGCTTTCTTT	CASSLFGRKNTEAFF
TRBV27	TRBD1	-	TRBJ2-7	TGTGCCAGCAGTTTACGGGACAGGGGGGGCCCCTACGAGCAGTACTTC	CASSLRDRGGPYEQYF
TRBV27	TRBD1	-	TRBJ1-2	TGTGCCAGCAGTCCCGAGGGCCCATGGACAGGGAGATATGGCTACACCTTC	CASSPEGPWTGRYGYTF
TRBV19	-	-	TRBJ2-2	TGTGCCAGTAGTATTGTCGCCGGGGAGCTGTTTTTT	CASSIVAGELFF
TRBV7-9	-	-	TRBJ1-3	TGTGCCAGCAGCAATTTTTTTGGACACGAAGGAAACACCATATATTTT	CASSNFFGHEGNTIYF